The 25 T cell receptor beta chains below come from one sample, sequenced in a study of blood T cell repertoires in COVID-19. The method was immunoSEQ multiplex PCR; TCRdb's version includes in-frame clones alone and lacks a portion of them. The sample has roughly 160,000 clones, approximately 85% seen once. Material for sequencing was peripheral blood. These receptors all come from a woman aged 60-70 years with COVID-19, enrolled during active disease.

The V and J genes are TRBV12-5 and TRBJ1-2; 12 nucleotides align to TRBD1. The CDR3 totals 14 residues. Germline trimming cut 1 base from V and 14 bases from J; bases unmatched to any gene: 8. CDR1 and CDR2 from the germline V gene are LGHNT and FRNRAP. The CDR3 loop is CASGLAPGQGALTF. The CDR3 bases are TGTGCTAGTGGTTTGGCCCCGGGACAGGGGGCGTTGACCTTC. Full variable domain (remainder filled in from reference TRBV12-5 and TRBJ1-2): DARVTQTPRHKVTEMGQEVTMRCQPILGHNTVFWYRQTMMQGLELLAYFRNRAPLDDSGMPKDRFSAEMPDATLATLKIQPSEPRDSAVYFCASGLAPGQGALTFGSGTRLTVV.

The table lists this clone with a count of one. The CDR3 coding sequence is TGTGCCAGCAGACCGGGACAGGCCACAGATACGCAGTATTTT. Encoded protein: CASRPGQATDTQYF. The chain combines TRBV6-4 with TRBJ2-3, with 8 nucleotides matching TRBD1. V gave up 6 bases and J gave up 2 bases; unmatched junction bases: 4. Germline CDR1 and CDR2: MRHNA and SNTAGT. The CDR3 runs 14 residues.

This sequence joins TRBV6-5 and TRBJ2-7; tentative D call: TRBD2 (6 bases). V was trimmed by 7 bases and J by 6 bases, leaving 19 bases between them. CDR1 is MNHEY, CDR2 SVGAGI, per germline. The CDR3 loop spans 14 amino acids. The CDR3 bases are TGTGCCAGCAACCCCACGGGCGGGGCCGGCGAGCAGTACGTC. Its translation: CASNPTGGAGEQYV.

This clone was observed a single time. The V call is TRBV24-1, the J call TRBJ2-1, with D perhaps matching TRBD1 (6 bases). CDR1 and CDR2 from the germline V gene are KGHDR and SFDVKD. Trimming left V 4 bases short and J 0 bases short, with 21 bases between. The CDR3 totals 19 residues. CDR3 bases: TGTGCCACCAGTGAGAGAGTAAGGGGACAAATTATCTCCTACAATGAGCAGTTCTTC. It encodes CATSERVRGQIISYNEQFF.

The rearrangement links TRBV7-3 to TRBJ2-2; D is perhaps TRBD1 (6 bases). V dropped 5 bases and J dropped 6 bases, with 13 bases sitting between them. The CDR3 runs 14 residues. CDR1 is SGHTA, CDR2 FQGTGA, per germline. The CDR3 loop is CASSPLQGAGELFF. The CDR3 nucleotides are TGTGCCAGCAGCCCGTTACAGGGCGCCGGGGAGCTGTTTTTT.

Remarks on this clone: Within the sample, other DNA sequences also encode this same CDR3. The rearrangement uses TRBV15 and TRBJ2-7; 9 bases map to TRBD1. Germline CDR1 is LNHNV and CDR2 is YYDKDF (reference sequence). V shed 3 bases and J 2 bases; nucleotides not matched to a gene: 2. The CDR3 contains 14 residues. The CDR3 reads CATSRDRGPYEQYF. CDR3 in DNA: TGTGCCACCAGCAGGGACAGGGGTCCCTACGAGCAGTACTTC.

J is TRBJ2-5 and V is TRBV7-8, with 13 bases aligning to TRBD2. Germline CDR1 SGHVS, CDR2 FQNEAQ. The ends lost 3 bases at V and 7 bases at J; junction bases unmatched: 8. There are 16 residues in the CDR3. DNA of the CDR3: TGTGCCAGCAGCTTCGGGACTAGCGGGGCCTGGACGACCCAGTACTTC. Its translation: CASSFGTSGAWTTQYF.

This clone was found a few times. The chain has TRBV7-3 and TRBJ2-1; 9 bases align to TRBD2. CDR1 is SGHTA, CDR2 FQGTGA, per germline. The length of the CDR3 is 16 residues. After removal of 4 bases from V and 7 bases from J, the junction contained 11 bases not matched to a gene. In nucleotides, the CDR3 is TGTGCCAGCAGCTCCTATGGCGGGGGGGCCCGAAATGAGCAGTTCTTC. Translating it yields CASSSYGGGARNEQFF.

The chain employs TRBV11-2 and TRBJ2-3, with TRBD2 matching 11 bases. The V and J ends lost 5 bases and 4 bases, in that order; junction bases with no gene match: 8. Germline V gene lookup returns CDR1 SGHAT and CDR2 FQNNGV. CDR3 length equals 16 residues. CDR3: CASSRVRLAGSDTQYF. CDR3 in DNA: TGTGCCAGCAGCCGGGTGAGACTAGCGGGATCAGATACGCAGTATTTT.

The chain employs TRBV7-9 and TRBJ2-7; D call uncertain. The V gene's germline CDR1 is SEHNR and CDR2 FQNEAQ (reference sequence). There are 13 residues in the CDR3. The ends were cut back, 5 bases at V and 6 bases at J, with 14 bases in the middle. The CDR3 DNA follows: TGTGCCAGCAGCATAAGCGAGGTCGGCGAGCAGTACGTC. Protein product: CASSISEVGEQYV.

V and J are TRBV6-4 and TRBJ1-1; D perhaps matches TRBD1 (5 bases). The CDR3 sequence is 14 residues long. CDR1 MRHNA and CDR2 SNTAGT come from the germline V gene. Between the trimmed V and J ends, which lost 6 bases and 1 base, there was a span of 12 bases. CDR3 residues: CASRPGGWNTEAFF. The CDR3, as DNA: TGTGCCAGCAGGCCCGGGGGGTGGAACACTGAAGCTTTCTTT.

This clone was found once. V is TRBV6-5 and J is TRBJ1-2, with TRBD1 matching over 11 bases. This CDR3 has 15 residues. With 1 base clipped from V and 7 bases from J, the junction kept 5 bases outside the gene matches. Germline lookup yields CDR1 MNHEY and CDR2 SVGAGI. The CDR3 coding sequence is TGTGCCAGCAGTTACTGGCGGACAGGGGGCAGTGGCTACACCTTC. This translates into CASSYWRTGGSGYTF.

The chain has TRBV28 and TRBJ2-7; TRBD1 matches 10 bases. The CDR3 extends over 16 amino acids. Germline CDR1 is MDHEN and CDR2 is SYDVKM. V lost 2 bases, J lost 2 bases, and 6 bases stayed unmatched. This CDR3 is CASSLPRTGGAYEQYF. The CDR3 nucleotides are TGTGCCAGCAGTTTACCCCGGACAGGGGGAGCCTACGAGCAGTACTTC. Together with reference TRBV28 and TRBJ2-7, the CDR3 gives the full variable domain: DVKVTQSSRYLVKRTGEKVFLECVQDMDHENMFWYRQDPGLGLRLIYFSYDVKMKEKGDIPEGYSVSREKKERFSLILESASTNQTSMYLCASSLPRTGGAYEQYFGPGTRLTVT.

This clone has just a few counts. The genes are TRBV6-1 and TRBJ1-5; D is perhaps TRBD1 (6 bases). Germline CDR1 MNHNS, CDR2 SASEGT. The CDR3 contains 14 residues. The germline V and J ends were trimmed by 2 bases and 7 bases, with 12 bases remaining between them. The CDR3 sequence: CASSERGGGQPQHF. Here the CDR3 DNA reads TGTGCCAGCAGTGAAAGGGGGGGAGGGCAGCCCCAGCATTTT.

The chain carries TRBV5-1 and TRBJ2-2; TRBD2 aligns across 8 bases. Per the germline V gene, CDR1 is SGHRS and CDR2 is YFSETQ. J gave up 2 bases and V 0 bases, and 3 bases lay outside the gene matches. This CDR3 has 16 residues. For the CDR3, the DNA is TGCGCCAGCAGCTTGGGTCTAGCGGGTAACACCGGGGAGCTGTTTTTT. This translates into CASSLGLAGNTGELFF. Based on the CDR3 plus reference TRBV5-1 and TRBJ2-2, the full variable domain is KAGVTQTPRYLIKTRGQQVTLSCSPISGHRSVSWYQQTPGQGLQFLFEYFSETQRNKGNFPGRFSGRQFSNSRSEMNVSTLELGDSALYLCASSLGLAGNTGELFFGEGSRLTVL.

This clone has only a few counts. The gene calls are TRBV18 and TRBJ1-4; 10 nucleotides line up with TRBD1. The junction had 11 bases not matched to a gene; V was cut back by 5 bases and J by 8 bases. This CDR3 is 16 amino acids long. CDR1 KGHSH and CDR2 LQKENI come from the germline V gene. CDR3 nucleotide sequence: TGTGCCAGCTCATCACGGACCGGGACAGGGGACGAAAAACTGTTTTTT. Its protein product is CASSSRTGTGDEKLFF. Combining the CDR3 with reference TRBV18 and TRBJ1-4 gives the whole variable domain NAGVMQNPRHLVRRRGQEARLRCSPMKGHSHVYWYRQLPEEGLKFMVYLQKENIIDESGMPKERFSAEFPKEGPSILRIQQVVRGDSAAYFCASSSRTGTGDEKLFFGSGTQLSVL.

The chain employs TRBV11-2 and TRBJ1-4; 9 nucleotides line up with TRBD1. Germline CDR1 reads SGHAT; CDR2 reads FQNNGV. The CDR3 runs to 13 residues. V was pared by 8 bases and J by 5 bases, with 3 bases of the junction left unmatched. As DNA, the CDR3 is TGTGCCAGCGGGACAGGGACAAATGAAAAACTGTTTTTT. Amino acids: CASGTGTNEKLFF. Variable domain in full (rest from reference TRBV11-2 and TRBJ1-4): EAGVAQSPRYKIIEKRQSVAFWCNPISGHATLYWYQQILGQGPKLLIQFQNNGVVDDSQLPKDRFSAERLKGVDSTLKIQPAKLEDSAVYLCASGTGTNEKLFFGSGTQLSVL.

This chain joins TRBV2 and TRBJ2-1; the match to TRBD2 covers 12 bases. Trimming took 4 bases from V and 8 from J; bases not matched to a gene: 6. The CDR3 spans 15 residues. The germline V gene encodes CDR1 SNHLY and CDR2 FYNNEI. CDR3: CASSALAGGLDEQFF. The CDR3 DNA follows: TGTGCCAGCAGTGCCCTAGCGGGGGGGTTGGATGAGCAGTTCTTC. The whole variable domain, filled in from reference TRBV2 and TRBJ2-1, reads EPEVTQTPSHQVTQMGQEVILRCVPISNHLYFYWYRQILGQKVEFLVSFYNNEISEKSEIFDDQFSVERPDGSNFTLKIRSTKLEDSAMYFCASSALAGGLDEQFFGPGTRLTVL.

The chain carries TRBV29-1 and TRBJ2-7; maybe TRBD1 (6 bases). V shed 3 bases and J shed 5 bases, with 11 bases lying between them. Germline assignment: CDR1 SQVTM and CDR2 ANQGSEA. The CDR3 has 12 residues. The CDR3 reads CSVDLGADEQYF. The CDR3 region has the DNA TGCAGCGTTGACTTGGGGGCTGACGAGCAGTACTTC.

The chain links TRBV6-6 to TRBJ2-1, with 10 positions matching TRBD2. The V and J ends lost 5 bases and 6 bases, in that order; junction bases with no gene match: 7. The CDR3 totals 15 residues. Germline V CDR1 and CDR2: MNHNY, SVGAGI (reference sequence). The CDR3 reads CASSPTSGKGNEQFF. The DNA of the CDR3 is TGTGCCAGCAGTCCTACTAGCGGGAAAGGCAATGAGCAGTTCTTC.

The chain joins TRBV10-3 to TRBJ2-3; 12 bases map to TRBD2. The CDR3 runs to 16 residues. Trimming cost V 4 bases and J 6 bases; bases outside gene matches: 8. CDR1 and CDR2 from the germline V gene are ENHRY and SYGVKD. CDR3 region: CAISGASGGDPDTQYF. For the CDR3, the DNA is TGTGCCATCAGTGGGGCTAGCGGGGGGGATCCCGATACGCAGTATTTT.

The chain recombines TRBV6-5 with TRBJ1-1, with TRBD1 as a possible D gene (5 bases). Trimming pared 2 bases from V and 5 bases from J, leaving 18 bases between. Germline lookup yields CDR1 MNHEY and CDR2 SVGAGI. This CDR3 contains 16 residues. CDR3 bases: TGTGCCAGCAGTTACCGGGTTGGGGGAGGAAGGACTGAAGCTTTCTTT. Translation: CASSYRVGGGRTEAFF.

The V gene is TRBV7-8, the J gene TRBJ1-5; D is perhaps TRBD1 (5 bases). Deletions cut 1 base from V and 3 bases from J, with 13 bases between. The CDR3 runs 16 residues. Germline CDR1 and CDR2: SGHVS and FQNEAQ. CDR3 region: CASSLGLGGNNQPQHF. CDR3 DNA: TGTGCCAGCAGCTTAGGGTTGGGGGGAAACAATCAGCCCCAGCATTTT.

The chain employs TRBV2 and TRBJ2-7, with D perhaps matching TRBD1 (6 bases). The CDR3 has 18 amino acids. Germline values: CDR1 SNHLY, CDR2 FYNNEI. V lost 0 bases and J 0 bases, leaving 18 bases between the germline ends. CDR3 region: CASSEALPAGESSYEQYV. The CDR3 nucleotides read TGTGCCAGCAGTGAAGCGCTTCCGGCAGGGGAAAGCTCCTACGAGCAGTACGTC.

The chain joins TRBV5-1 to TRBJ2-3; a possible D gene is TRBD1 (5 bases). The CDR3 is 13 amino acids. Trimming stripped 4 bases from V and 0 bases from J, with 6 bases between. CDR1 and CDR2 (germline): SGHRS, YFSETQ. The chain's CDR3 is CASSKGSTDTQYF. Written as DNA, the CDR3 is TGCGCCAGCAGCAAGGGGAGCACAGATACGCAGTATTTT.